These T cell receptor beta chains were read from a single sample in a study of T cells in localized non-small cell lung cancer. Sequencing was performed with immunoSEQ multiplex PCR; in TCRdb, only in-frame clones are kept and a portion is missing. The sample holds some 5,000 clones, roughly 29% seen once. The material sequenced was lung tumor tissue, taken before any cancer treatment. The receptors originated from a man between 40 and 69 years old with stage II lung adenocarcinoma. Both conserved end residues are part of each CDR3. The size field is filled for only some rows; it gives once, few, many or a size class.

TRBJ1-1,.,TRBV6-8,CASTDHWGGGAFF
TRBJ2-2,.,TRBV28,CASSPLEPRGTGELFF
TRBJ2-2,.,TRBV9,CASSGEGGPDTGELFF
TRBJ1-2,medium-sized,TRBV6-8,CASSSRQGGYGYTF
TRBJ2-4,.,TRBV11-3,CASSPQQGRDIQYF
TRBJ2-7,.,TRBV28,CASSLSGFEQYF
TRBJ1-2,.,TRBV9,CASSPRGQGDYGYTF
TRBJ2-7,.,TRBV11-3,CASSPGQGYHEQYF
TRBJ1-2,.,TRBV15,CATSRGGTGSNYGYTF
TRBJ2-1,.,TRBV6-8,CASSDSSSYNEQFF
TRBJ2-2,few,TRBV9,CASSVVGTGWMTGELFF
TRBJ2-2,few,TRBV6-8,CASSYGPTGELFF
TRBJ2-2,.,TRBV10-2,CASTRGAGELFF
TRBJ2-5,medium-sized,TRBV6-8,CASSNRVGETQYF
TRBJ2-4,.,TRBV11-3,CASSPNPLTSGTRGIQYF
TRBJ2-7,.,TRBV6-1,CASSEGLAGEVRGYEQYF
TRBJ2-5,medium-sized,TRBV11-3,CASGMTGGVRETQYF
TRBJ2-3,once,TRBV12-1,CASSFVGTSGSCTDTQYF
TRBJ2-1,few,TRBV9,CATQGAGTGGYNEQFF
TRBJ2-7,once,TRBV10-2,CASSEYGVMGGGEQYF
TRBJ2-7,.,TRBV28,CASSAPGLAGVGEQYF
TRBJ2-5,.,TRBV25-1,CASSGATGKEETQYF
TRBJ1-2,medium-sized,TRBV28,CASSSVPGQGSAGYTF
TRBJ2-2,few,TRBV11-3,CASREGTNTGELFF
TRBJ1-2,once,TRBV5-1,CASTPGTGLSGYTF
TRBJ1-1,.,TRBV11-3,CASSLGQENTEAFF
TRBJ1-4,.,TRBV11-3,CASSGQGGDATNEKLFF
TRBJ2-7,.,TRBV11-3,CASSLDRGRDEQYF